The 20 T cell receptor beta chains reported below all come from one sample, sequenced in a study of identical twins. One entry per CDR3 protein results from TCRdb running MiXCR on the 5' RACE reads. The profile shows roughly 1,500,000 distinct CDR3 sequences, 25% to 35% of them singletons. The sequencing sample was made of cord blood. The source is a newborn girl in good health.

The V call is TRBV12-3 or TRBV12-4, the J call TRBJ2-4, with D perhaps matching TRBD1 or TRBD2 (5 bases each). Trimming took 7 bases from V and 13 from J, leaving 20 bases between them. The CDR3 covers 13 residues. As DNA, the CDR3 is TGTGCCAGCATGAGAGGGGTTAAGGATGAGCAGTACTTC. This gives the protein CASMRGVKDEQYF.

V gene TRBV6-1 combines with J gene TRBJ1-5; the D gene is possibly TRBD1 (6 bases). Germline lookup yields CDR1 MNHNS and CDR2 SASEGT. With 7 bases removed from V and 3 bases from J, the gap between germline ends came to 10 bases. The CDR3 runs 13 residues. The CDR3 sequence: CASNRDPNQPQHF. CDR3 DNA: TGTGCCAGCAACAGGGATCCCAATCAGCCCCAGCATTTT.

This clonotype turned up a few times. DNA of the CDR3: TGTGCCAGCAGTTTTACCTCAGCGGGAGTCAGGACAGATACGCAGTATTTT. Translation: CASSFTSAGVRTDTQYF. The chain has TRBV12-3 or TRBV12-4 and TRBJ2-3, with 8 bases lining up with TRBD2. V lost 3 bases, J lost 3 bases, and 11 bases stayed unmatched. This CDR3 is 17 amino acids long.

This clonotype showed up just a few times. The chain couples TRBV28 to TRBJ1-2; TRBD1 aligns across 8 bases. Germline CDR1 and CDR2: MDHEN and SYDVKM. The CDR3 sequence is 17 residues long. Germline trimming cut 2 bases from V and 2 bases from J; bases unmatched to any gene: 10. CDR3 region: CASSLLPFDRGNYGYTF. As DNA, the CDR3 is TGTGCCAGCAGTTTACTCCCGTTCGACAGGGGAAACTATGGCTACACCTTC.

This clonotype was recorded many times. The chain recombines TRBV5-1 with TRBJ1-2; no firm D call. V was shortened by 0 bases and J by 1 base, with 4 bases between the two germline ends. Germline values: CDR1 SGHRS, CDR2 YFSETQ. This CDR3 has 13 residues. The CDR3 loop is CASSLGNNYGYTF. In DNA, the CDR3 is TGCGCCAGCAGCTTGGGCAATAACTATGGCTACACCTTC. Together with reference TRBV5-1 and TRBJ1-2, the CDR3 gives the full variable domain: KAGVTQTPRYLIKTRGQQVTLSCSPISGHRSVSWYQQTPGQGLQFLFEYFSETQRNKGNFPGRFSGRQFSNSRSEMNVSTLELGDSALYLCASSLGNNYGYTFGSGTRLTVV.

The chain carries TRBV19 and TRBJ2-7; 8 bases line up with TRBD1. The germline V gene encodes CDR1 LNHDA and CDR2 SQIVND (reference sequence). V gave up 5 bases and J gave up 1 base; unmatched junction bases: 7. This CDR3 comprises 15 residues. CDR3 residues: CASSQRTGLSYEQYF. CDR3 bases: TGTGCCAGTAGTCAAAGGACAGGGCTTTCCTACGAGCAGTACTTC.

This sequence joins TRBV7-9 and TRBJ2-3; D is possibly TRBD1 (6 bases). Germline assignment: CDR1 SEHNR and CDR2 FQNEAQ (reference sequence). This CDR3 is built from 13 residues. Trimming took 8 bases from V and 1 from J, leaving 10 bases between them. The CDR3: CASGGHRTDTQYF. CDR3 DNA: TGTGCCAGCGGGGGACATCGCACAGATACGCAGTATTTT.

This clonotype was detected a few times. The gene calls are TRBV5-1 and TRBJ2-7, with 12 bases that match TRBD2. Germline values: CDR1 SGHRS, CDR2 YFSETQ. The CDR3 has 17 residues. Unmatched junction bases numbered 8, after V lost 4 bases and J lost 0 bases. The DNA for the CDR3 is TGCGCCAGCAGCCCGGGACTAGCGGGTCCAGACTCCTACGAGCAGTACTTC. As protein: CASSPGLAGPDSYEQYF.

V and J are TRBV3-1 and TRBJ1-6, with no clear D. The germline V gene encodes CDR1 LGHDT and CDR2 YNNKEL (reference sequence). The CDR3 extends over 16 amino acids. Trimming took off 5 bases at V and 0 bases at J, with 11 bases between the two ends. CDR3 nucleotide sequence: TGTGCCAGCAGCAGCACGCAGAGCTCCTATAATTCACCCCTCCACTTT. This sequence encodes CASSSTQSSYNSPLHF.

The chain carries TRBV10-3 and TRBJ2-2; D is undetermined. Per germline, CDR1 ENHRY and CDR2 SYGVKD. Trimming cost V 0 bases and J 6 bases, with 8 bases left between them. The CDR3 is made up of 14 amino acids. CDR3 region: CAISESVGAGELFF. CDR3 nucleotide sequence: TGTGCCATCAGTGAGTCTGTAGGAGCCGGGGAGCTGTTTTTT.

A few counts support this clonotype. The junction and the germline gene differ at one end; a read error may be behind it. The chain uses TRBV7-7 and TRBJ2-1; D remains unclear. This CDR3 has 15 amino acids. Germline V gives CDR1 SSHAT, CDR2 FNYEAQ (reference sequence). The CDR3 spells CASSLFLVSYNEQFF. CDR3 coding DNA: TGTGCTAGCAGCTTATTTTTGGTCTCCTACAATGAGCAGTTCTTC. Combining the CDR3 with reference TRBV7-7 and TRBJ2-1 gives the whole variable domain GAGVSQSPRYKVTKRGQDVTLRCDPISSHATLYWYQQALGQGPEFLTYFNYEAQPDKSGLPSDRFSAERPEGSISTLTIQRTEQRDSAMYRCASSLFLVSYNEQFFGPGTRLTVL.

The chain carries TRBV21-1 and TRBJ2-1; TRBD2, as called in the table, went unchecked against the DNA. TRBV21-1 is a pseudogene. The CDR3 is made up of 20 amino acids. The CDR3: CASSIRDARTSGSPYNEQFF. As DNA, the CDR3 is TGTGCCAGCAGCATCCGGGACGCTCGGACTAGCGGGAGCCCCTACAATGAGCAGTTCTTC.

This rearrangement joins TRBV25-1 to TRBJ2-4, with TRBD2 as a possible D gene (6 bases). The J call could be wrong; TRBJ2-7 is a better fit for the DNA end. There are 18 residues in the CDR3. Germline CDR1 MGHDK, CDR2 SYGVNS. Written as DNA, the CDR3 is TGTGCCAGCAGTGAATTTCCCGGTAGCGGATTGACCGCCTACGAGCAGTACTTC. This sequence encodes CASSEFPGSGLTAYEQYF.

V is TRBV20-1 and J is TRBJ2-7, with a possible D match to TRBD2 (5 bases). Germline CDR1 reads DFQATT; CDR2 reads SNEGSKA (reference sequence). The CDR3 length is 15 residues. Trimming cost V 0 bases and J 1 base, with 13 bases left between them. As DNA, the CDR3 is TGCAGTGCTAGAGAGCTGTTAGCGCGATCCTACGAGCAGTACTTC. Its protein product is CSARELLARSYEQYF.

Remarks on this clonotype: A read error may account for a junction end that differs from germline. The chain carries TRBV15 and TRBJ1-1; D remains unclear. This CDR3 is built from 13 residues. Germline CDR1 and CDR2: LNHNV and YYDKDF (reference sequence). The chain's CDR3 is CAASRDAGIEAFF. The CDR3, as DNA: TGTGCCGCCAGCAGAGATGCCGGGATTGAAGCTTTCTTT.

The table lists this clonotype with a few counts. The chain combines TRBV5-1 with TRBJ2-7; maybe TRBD1 (6 bases). CDR3 length: 14 amino acids. V was clipped by 0 bases and J by 6 bases, with 13 bases between them. CDR1 and CDR2 from the germline V gene are SGHRS and YFSETQ. The chain's CDR3 is CASSLDREITEQYF. In DNA form, the CDR3 reads TGCGCCAGCAGCTTGGACAGGGAGATAACCGAGCAGTACTTC.

The chain employs TRBV20-1 and TRBJ2-1, with 14 bases lining up with TRBD2. In germline, CDR1 is DFQATT, CDR2 SNEGSKA (reference sequence). V was pared by 5 bases and J by 9 bases, with 6 bases of the junction left unmatched. CDR3 length: 14 amino acids. CDR3 DNA sequence: TGCAGTGCTCCGGGACTAGCGGGGGTTAGTGAGCAGTTCTTC. Encoded protein: CSAPGLAGVSEQFF.

This clonotype was found a few times. The chain recombines TRBV20-1 with TRBJ2-7, with D tentatively TRBD2 (6 bases). V was cut by 5 bases and J by 5 bases, with 10 bases left in between. Germline V gene sequence: CDR1 DFQATT, CDR2 SNEGSKA (reference sequence). The CDR3 loop spans 11 amino acids. CDR3 DNA: TGCAGTGCTCGGACTATCCACGAGCAGTACTTC. This encodes CSARTIHEQYF.

The rearrangement uses TRBV28 and TRBJ2-7; 10 bases fit TRBD2. Germline V gene data show CDR1 as MDHEN and CDR2 as SYDVKM. Unmatched junction bases numbered 3, after V lost 2 bases and J lost 5 bases. The CDR3 runs 14 residues. In DNA form, the CDR3 reads TGTGCCAGCAGTTTACCCCTAGCGGGAGACGAGCAGTACTTC. Translating gives CASSLPLAGDEQYF.

The gene calls are TRBV21-1 and TRBJ2-1. TRBV21-1 is tagged as a pseudogene. The CDR3 covers 12 residues. The CDR3 spells CASSTGIYEQFF. CDR3 coding DNA: TGTGCCAGCAGCACAGGGATATACGAGCAGTTCTTC.